This is a list of T cell receptor beta chains from one sample in a study of cytomegalovirus exposure and HLA in healthy donors. Some clones are missing from TCRdb's copy, which holds only in-frame ones; the method was immunoSEQ multiplex PCR. The sample includes about 150,000 clones, 70% to 80% of them seen just once. The sequencing sample was made of PBMCs. The source of these receptors is a woman between 40 and 50 years old in good health and CMV-seronegative. The CDR3 runs from the conserved cysteine through the conserved F or W. Each record gives: D gene, V gene, clone size, J gene, CDR3 DNA, CDR3 protein. A D gene is named only where the DNA matches it firmly. The listing skips clone size in some rows; elsewhere it reads once, few, many or a size class.

.	TRBV19	.	TRBJ2-2	TGTGCCAGTAGTATCATAGGAGCCGGGGAGCTGTTTTTT	CASSIIGAGELFF
.	TRBV5-1	.	TRBJ1-1	TGCGCCAGCAGCCTGGGGACATCTTTCGATACTGAAGCTTTCTTT	CASSLGTSFDTEAFF
.	TRBV2	.	TRBJ2-2	TGTGCCAGCAGGGGAGCCGGGGAGCTGTTTTTT	CASRGAGELFF
.	TRBV6-1	.	TRBJ2-7	TGTGCCAGCAGTGACCAAGAGCCTCACGAGTACTTC	CASSDQEPHEYF
.	TRBV6-4	.	TRBJ1-1	TGTGCCAGCAGTGGGAGGGCGGACACTGAAGCTTTCTTT	CASSGRADTEAFF
.	TRBV11-2	.	TRBJ2-1	TGTGCCAGCAGCACAGGACAAGCCCAGTTCTTC	CASSTGQAQFF
TRBD2	TRBV5-1	.	TRBJ2-3	TGCGCCAGCAAGAAGCTAGCGGGGGTGGATACGCAGTATTTT	CASKKLAGVDTQYF
TRBD2	TRBV10-3	once	TRBJ2-2	TGTGCCATCGGGGGAAGCGGGAGGAACACCGGGGAGCTGTTTTTT	CAIGGSGRNTGELFF
TRBD2	TRBV11-3	.	TRBJ2-1	TGTGCCAGCAGCTCCCTAGCGGGAGTAAGGAATGAGCAGTTCTTC	CASSSLAGVRNEQFF
.	TRBV13	.	TRBJ1-1	TGTGCCAGCAGCTTCGGCGGAACTGAAGCTTTCTTT	CASSFGGTEAFF
TRBD1	TRBV6-6	once	TRBJ1-5	TGTGCCAGCAGCGACAGGGACAATCAGCCCCAGCATTTT	CASSDRDNQPQHF
.	TRBV11-1	.	TRBJ2-6	TGTGCCAGCAGCGTTAGCGGTGTGGGTGCCAACGTCCTGACTTTC	CASSVSGVGANVLTF
TRBD1	TRBV19	.	TRBJ1-2	TGTGCCAGTAGTACAGGGGGAACTAACTATGGCTACACCTTC	CASSTGGTNYGYTF
.	TRBV10-3	many	TRBJ1-3	TGTGCCATCAGGGACAGCTCTGGAAACACCATATATTTT	CAIRDSSGNTIYF
.	TRBV19	once	TRBJ1-1	TGTGCCAGTAGGGAACTTTCAGGGGAAACTGAAGCTTTCTTT	CASRELSGETEAFF
.	TRBV6-5	.	TRBJ2-7	TGTGCCAGCAGTTACTCCCACCAGGGAACCTACGAGCAGTACTTC	CASSYSHQGTYEQYF
.	TRBV5-1	.	TRBJ2-4	TGCGCCAGCAGCCCTGGGATGGCGGGGAACATTCAGTACTTC	CASSPGMAGNIQYF
.	TRBV2	once	TRBJ1-1	TGTGCCACCGTTAGAGAGGGCCCTGAAGCTTTCTTT	CATVREGPEAFF
.	TRBV29-1	.	TRBJ1-2	TGCAGCGCAAGCTCCTACTATGGCTACACCTTC	CSASSYYGYTF
TRBD2	TRBV6-1	.	TRBJ2-1	TGTGCCAGCAGACTAGCGGGAGGTGCCTACAATGAGCAGTTCTTC	CASRLAGGAYNEQFF
TRBD1	TRBV27	.	TRBJ2-7	TGTGCCAGCAGTTTGGACAGGGGCTACGAGCAGTACTTC	CASSLDRGYEQYF
TRBD2	TRBV5-1	once	TRBJ2-1	TGCGCCAGCAGCTTGGGGCCTAGCGGAACCCTCTACAATGAGCAGTTCTTC	CASSLGPSGTLYNEQFF
.	TRBV28	.	TRBJ2-1	TGTGCCAGCAGTTCCCAGGGAAATGAGCAGTTCTTC	CASSSQGNEQFF
.	TRBV29-1	.	TRBJ2-7	TGCAGCGTTGCCCCGAGGCTCACCTACGAGCAGTACTTC	CSVAPRLTYEQYF
TRBD1	TRBV6-1	.	TRBJ1-2	TGTGCCAGCAGTGAAGCGCAGGGACAGGGGCTTGGCTACACCTTC	CASSEAQGQGLGYTF
TRBD2	TRBV13	.	TRBJ2-7	TGTGCCAGCACCTCGGGACTAACCTACGAGCAGTACTTC	CASTSGLTYEQYF
.	TRBV5-6	.	TRBJ2-1	TGTGCCAGCAGACGCGAAACTAGCAGTTACAATGAGCAGTTCTTC	CASRRETSSYNEQFF
.	TRBV7-8	once	TRBJ1-1	TGTGCCAGCGAGGATCGGGGAATGAACACTGAAGCTTTCTTT	CASEDRGMNTEAFF